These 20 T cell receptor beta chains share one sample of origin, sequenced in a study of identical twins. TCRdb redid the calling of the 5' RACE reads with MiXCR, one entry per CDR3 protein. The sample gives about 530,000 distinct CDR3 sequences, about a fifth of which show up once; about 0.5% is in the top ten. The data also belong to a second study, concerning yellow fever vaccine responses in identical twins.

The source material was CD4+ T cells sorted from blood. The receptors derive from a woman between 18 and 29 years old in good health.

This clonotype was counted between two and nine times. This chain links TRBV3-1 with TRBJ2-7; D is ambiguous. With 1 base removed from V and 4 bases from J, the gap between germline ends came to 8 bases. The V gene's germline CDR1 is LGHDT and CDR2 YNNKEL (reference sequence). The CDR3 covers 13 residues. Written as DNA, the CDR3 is TGTGCCAGCAGCCAAGTCAGTACATACGAGCAGTACTTC. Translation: CASSQVSTYEQYF.

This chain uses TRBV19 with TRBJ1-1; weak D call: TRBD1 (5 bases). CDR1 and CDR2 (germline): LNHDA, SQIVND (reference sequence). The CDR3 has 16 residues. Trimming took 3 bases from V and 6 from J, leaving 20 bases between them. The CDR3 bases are TGTGCCAGTAGTATCGGTGGTGCAGGGAGGGCCGCTGAAGCTTTCTTT. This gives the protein CASSIGGAGRAAEAFF. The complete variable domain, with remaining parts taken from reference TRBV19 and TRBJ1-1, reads DGGITQSPKYLFRKEGQNVTLSCEQNLNHDAMYWYRQDPGQGLRLIYYSQIVNDFQKGDIAEGYSVSREKKESFPLTVTSAQKNPTAFYLCASSIGGAGRAAEAFFGQGTRLTVV.

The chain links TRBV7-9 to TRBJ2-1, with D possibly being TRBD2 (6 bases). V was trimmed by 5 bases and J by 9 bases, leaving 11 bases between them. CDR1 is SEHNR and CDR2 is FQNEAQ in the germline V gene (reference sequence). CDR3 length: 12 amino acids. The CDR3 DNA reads TGTGCCAGCAGCGCACTTAGCGGTGAGCAGTTCTTC. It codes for CASSALSGEQFF.

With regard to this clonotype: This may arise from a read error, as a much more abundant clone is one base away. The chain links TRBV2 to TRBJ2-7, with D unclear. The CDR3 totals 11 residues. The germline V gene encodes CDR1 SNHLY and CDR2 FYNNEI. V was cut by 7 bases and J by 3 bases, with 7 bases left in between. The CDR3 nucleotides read TGTGCCAGCACTTTTTACTACGAGCAGTACTTC. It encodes CASTFYYEQYF.

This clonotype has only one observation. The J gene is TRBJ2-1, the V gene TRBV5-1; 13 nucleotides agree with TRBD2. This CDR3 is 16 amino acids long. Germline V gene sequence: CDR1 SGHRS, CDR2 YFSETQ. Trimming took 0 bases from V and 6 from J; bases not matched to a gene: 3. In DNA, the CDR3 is TGCGCCAGCAGCTTGGTGGGACTAGCGGGATCCAATGAGCAGTTCTTC. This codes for CASSLVGLAGSNEQFF. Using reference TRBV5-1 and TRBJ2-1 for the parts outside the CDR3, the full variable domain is KAGVTQTPRYLIKTRGQQVTLSCSPISGHRSVSWYQQTPGQGLQFLFEYFSETQRNKGNFPGRFSGRQFSNSRSEMNVSTLELGDSALYLCASSLVGLAGSNEQFFGPGTRLTVL.

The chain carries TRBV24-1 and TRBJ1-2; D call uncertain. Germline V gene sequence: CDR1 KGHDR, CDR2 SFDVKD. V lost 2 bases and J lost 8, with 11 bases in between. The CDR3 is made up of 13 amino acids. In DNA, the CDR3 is TGTGCCACCAGTGATTCCGAGGGTTTGGGCTACACCTTC. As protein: CATSDSEGLGYTF.

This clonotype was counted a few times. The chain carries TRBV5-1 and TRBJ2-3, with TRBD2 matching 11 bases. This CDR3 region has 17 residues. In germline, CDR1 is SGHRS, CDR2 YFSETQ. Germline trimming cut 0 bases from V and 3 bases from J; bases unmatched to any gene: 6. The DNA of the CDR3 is TGCGCCAGCAGCTTGGCGGAACTAGCGGGAGTGACAGATACGCAGTATTTT. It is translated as CASSLAELAGVTDTQYF.

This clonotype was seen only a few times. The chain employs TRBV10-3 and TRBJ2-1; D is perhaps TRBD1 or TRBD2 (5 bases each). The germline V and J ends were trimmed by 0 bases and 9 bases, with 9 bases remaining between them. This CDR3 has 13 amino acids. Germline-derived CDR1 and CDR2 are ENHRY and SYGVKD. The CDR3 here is CAISESSGTEQFF. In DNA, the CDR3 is TGTGCCATCAGTGAGTCGTCTGGGACTGAGCAGTTCTTC.

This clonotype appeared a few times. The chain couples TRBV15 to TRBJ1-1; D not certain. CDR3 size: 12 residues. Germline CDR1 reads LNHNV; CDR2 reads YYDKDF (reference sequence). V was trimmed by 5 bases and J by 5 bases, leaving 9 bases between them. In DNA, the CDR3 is TGTGCCACCAGCTCTGGGCTTACTGAAGCTTTCTTT. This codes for CATSSGLTEAFF.

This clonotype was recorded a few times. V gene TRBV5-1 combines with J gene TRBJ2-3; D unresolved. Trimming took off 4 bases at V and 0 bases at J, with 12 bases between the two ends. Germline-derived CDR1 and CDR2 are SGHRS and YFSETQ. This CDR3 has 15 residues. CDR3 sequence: CASSPVLGSTDTQYF. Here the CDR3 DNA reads TGCGCCAGCAGCCCGGTGTTAGGCAGCACAGATACGCAGTATTTT.

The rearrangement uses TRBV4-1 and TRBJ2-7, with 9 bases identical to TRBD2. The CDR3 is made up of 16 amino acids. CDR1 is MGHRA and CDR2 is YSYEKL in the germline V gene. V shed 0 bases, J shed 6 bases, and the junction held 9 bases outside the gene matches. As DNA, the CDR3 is TGCGCCAGCAGCCAAGAGGGTGGCGGGAGGGCCCTCGAGCAGTACTTC. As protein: CASSQEGGGRALEQYF.

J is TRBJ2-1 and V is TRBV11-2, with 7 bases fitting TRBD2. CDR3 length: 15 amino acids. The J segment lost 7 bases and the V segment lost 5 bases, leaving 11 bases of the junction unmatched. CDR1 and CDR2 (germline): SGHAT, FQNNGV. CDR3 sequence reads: CASSPRAGDRNEQFF. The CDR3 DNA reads TGTGCCAGCAGCCCCCGGGCGGGGGATCGGAATGAGCAGTTCTTC.

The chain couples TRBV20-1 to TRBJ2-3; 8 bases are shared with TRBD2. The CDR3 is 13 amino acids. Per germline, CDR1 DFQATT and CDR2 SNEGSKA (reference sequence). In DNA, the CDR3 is TGCAGCGTAACTAGCGGACACACAGATACGCAGTATTTT. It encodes CSVTSGHTDTQYF.

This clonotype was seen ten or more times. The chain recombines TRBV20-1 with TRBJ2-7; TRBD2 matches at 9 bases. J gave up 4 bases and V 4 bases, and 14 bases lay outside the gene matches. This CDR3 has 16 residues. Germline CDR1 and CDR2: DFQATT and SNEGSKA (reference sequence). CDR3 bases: TGCAGTGCTATTCATTCCCTCGGCGGGAGGGGGTACGAGCAGTACTTC. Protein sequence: CSAIHSLGGRGYEQYF.

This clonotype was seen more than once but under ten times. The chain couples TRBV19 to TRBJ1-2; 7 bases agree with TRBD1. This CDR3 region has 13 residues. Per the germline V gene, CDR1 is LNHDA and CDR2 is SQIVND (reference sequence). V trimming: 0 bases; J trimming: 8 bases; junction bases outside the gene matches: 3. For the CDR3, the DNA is TGTGCCAGTAGTATAGAACACAGGGGAGGCTACACCTTC. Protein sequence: CASSIEHRGGYTF.

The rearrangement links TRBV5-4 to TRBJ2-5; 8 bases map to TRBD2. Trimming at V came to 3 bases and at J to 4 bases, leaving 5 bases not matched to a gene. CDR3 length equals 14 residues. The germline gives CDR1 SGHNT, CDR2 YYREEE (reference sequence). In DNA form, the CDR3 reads TGTGCCAGCAGCTCGGCGGGAGGAGGAGAGACCCAGTACTTC. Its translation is CASSSAGGGETQYF.

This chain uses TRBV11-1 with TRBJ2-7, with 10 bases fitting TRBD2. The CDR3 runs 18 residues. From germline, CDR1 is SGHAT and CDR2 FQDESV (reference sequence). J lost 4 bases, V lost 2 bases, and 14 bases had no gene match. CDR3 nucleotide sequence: TGTGCCAGCAGCTTACACGCGGGAGGACTAGCGGAGCCTTACGAGCAGTACTTC. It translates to CASSLHAGGLAEPYEQYF.

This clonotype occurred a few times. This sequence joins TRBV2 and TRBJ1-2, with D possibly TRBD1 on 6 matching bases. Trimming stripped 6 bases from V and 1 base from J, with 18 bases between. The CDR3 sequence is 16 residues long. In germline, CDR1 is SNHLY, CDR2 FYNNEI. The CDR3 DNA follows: TGTGCCAGCAGACCCCTGGGGACACCGTATAACTATGGCTACACCTTC. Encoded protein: CASRPLGTPYNYGYTF. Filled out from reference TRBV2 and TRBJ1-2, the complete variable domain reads EPEVTQTPSHQVTQMGQEVILRCVPISNHLYFYWYRQILGQKVEFLVSFYNNEISEKSEIFDDQFSVERPDGSNFTLKIRSTKLEDSAMYFCASRPLGTPYNYGYTFGSGTRLTVV.

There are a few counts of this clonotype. CDR3 protein: CASSPDWGGGGEYNEQFF. The CDR3 bases are TGTGCCAGCAGCCCCGACTGGGGGGGAGGAGGGGAATACAATGAGCAGTTCTTC. J is TRBJ2-1 and V is TRBV3-1; 7 bases fit TRBD2. Germline assignment: CDR1 LGHDT and CDR2 YNNKEL (reference sequence). V shed 4 bases, J shed 4 bases, and the junction held 16 bases outside the gene matches. There are 18 residues in the CDR3.

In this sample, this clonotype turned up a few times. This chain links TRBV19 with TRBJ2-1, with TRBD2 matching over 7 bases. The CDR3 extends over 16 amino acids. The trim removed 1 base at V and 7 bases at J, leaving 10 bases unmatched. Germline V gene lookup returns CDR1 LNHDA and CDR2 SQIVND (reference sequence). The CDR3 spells CASSIGPREYRNEQFF. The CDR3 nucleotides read TGTGCCAGTAGTATAGGGCCGCGGGAGTATCGGAATGAGCAGTTCTTC. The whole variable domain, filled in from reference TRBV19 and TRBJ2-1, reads DGGITQSPKYLFRKEGQNVTLSCEQNLNHDAMYWYRQDPGQGLRLIYYSQIVNDFQKGDIAEGYSVSREKKESFPLTVTSAQKNPTAFYLCASSIGPREYRNEQFFGPGTRLTVL.